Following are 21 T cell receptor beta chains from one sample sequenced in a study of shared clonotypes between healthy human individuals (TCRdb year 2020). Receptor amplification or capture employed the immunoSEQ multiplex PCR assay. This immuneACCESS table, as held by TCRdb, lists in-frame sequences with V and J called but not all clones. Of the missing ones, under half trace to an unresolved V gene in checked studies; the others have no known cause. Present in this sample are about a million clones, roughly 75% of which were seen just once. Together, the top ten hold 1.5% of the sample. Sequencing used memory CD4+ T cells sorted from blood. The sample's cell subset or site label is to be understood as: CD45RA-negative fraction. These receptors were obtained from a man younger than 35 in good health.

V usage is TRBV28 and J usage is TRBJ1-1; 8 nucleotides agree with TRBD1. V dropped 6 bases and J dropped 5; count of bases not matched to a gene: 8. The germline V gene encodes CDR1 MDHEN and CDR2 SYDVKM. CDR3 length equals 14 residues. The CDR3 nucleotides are TGTGCCAGCAGACACTATACAGGGGGAACTGAAGCTTTCTTT. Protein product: CASRHYTGGTEAFF.

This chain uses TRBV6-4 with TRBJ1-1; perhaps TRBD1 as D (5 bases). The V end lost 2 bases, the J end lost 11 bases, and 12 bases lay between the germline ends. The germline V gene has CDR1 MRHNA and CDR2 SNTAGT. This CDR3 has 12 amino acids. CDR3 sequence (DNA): TGTGCCAGCAGTGACAGGGGAGGAGGGGCTTTCTTT. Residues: CASSDRGGGAFF.

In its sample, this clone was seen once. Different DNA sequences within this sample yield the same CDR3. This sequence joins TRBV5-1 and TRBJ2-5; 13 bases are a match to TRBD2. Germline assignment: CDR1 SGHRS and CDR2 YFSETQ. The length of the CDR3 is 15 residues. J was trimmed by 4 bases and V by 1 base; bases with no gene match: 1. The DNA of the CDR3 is TGCGCCAGCAGCTTGACTAGCGGGGGGGCAGAGACCCAGTACTTC. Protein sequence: CASSLTSGGAETQYF.

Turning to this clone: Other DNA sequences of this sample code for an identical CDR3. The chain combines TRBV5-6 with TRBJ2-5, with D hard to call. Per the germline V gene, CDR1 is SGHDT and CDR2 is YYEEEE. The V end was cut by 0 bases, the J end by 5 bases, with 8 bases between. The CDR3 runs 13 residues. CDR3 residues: CASSLGLVETQYF. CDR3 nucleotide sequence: TGTGCCAGCAGCTTGGGTCTAGTTGAGACCCAGTACTTC.

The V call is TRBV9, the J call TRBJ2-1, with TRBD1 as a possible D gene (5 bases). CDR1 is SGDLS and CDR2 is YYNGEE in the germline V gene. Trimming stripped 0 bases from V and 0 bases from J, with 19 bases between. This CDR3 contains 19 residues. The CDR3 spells CASSVGAGQLRSSYNEQFF. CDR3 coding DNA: TGTGCCAGCAGCGTAGGAGCAGGGCAATTAAGGAGCTCCTACAATGAGCAGTTCTTC. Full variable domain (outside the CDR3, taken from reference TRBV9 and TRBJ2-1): DSGVTQTPKHLITATGQRVTLRCSPRSGDLSVYWYQQSLDQGLQFLIQYYNGEERAKGNILERFSAQQFPDLHSELNLSSLELGDSALYFCASSVGAGQLRSSYNEQFFGPGTRLTVL.

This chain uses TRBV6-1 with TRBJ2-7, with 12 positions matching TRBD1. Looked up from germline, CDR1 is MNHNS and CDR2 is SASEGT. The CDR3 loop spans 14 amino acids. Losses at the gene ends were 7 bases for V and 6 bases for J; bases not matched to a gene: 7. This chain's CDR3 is CASITGTGGFEQYF. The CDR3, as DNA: TGTGCCAGCATAACCGGGACAGGGGGCTTCGAGCAGTACTTC.

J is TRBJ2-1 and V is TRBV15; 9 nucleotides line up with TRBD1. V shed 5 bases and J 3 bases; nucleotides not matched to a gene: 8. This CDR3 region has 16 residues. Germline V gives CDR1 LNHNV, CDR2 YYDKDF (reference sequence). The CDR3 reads CATSWTGELGYNEQFF. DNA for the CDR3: TGTGCCACCAGCTGGACAGGGGAGTTGGGCTACAATGAGCAGTTCTTC.

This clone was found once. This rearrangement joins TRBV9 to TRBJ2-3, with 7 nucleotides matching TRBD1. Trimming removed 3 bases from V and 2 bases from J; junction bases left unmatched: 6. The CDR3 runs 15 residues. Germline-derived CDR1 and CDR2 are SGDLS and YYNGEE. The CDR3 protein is CASSDSGQHTDTQYF. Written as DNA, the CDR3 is TGTGCCAGCAGCGACTCGGGACAGCACACAGATACGCAGTATTTT.

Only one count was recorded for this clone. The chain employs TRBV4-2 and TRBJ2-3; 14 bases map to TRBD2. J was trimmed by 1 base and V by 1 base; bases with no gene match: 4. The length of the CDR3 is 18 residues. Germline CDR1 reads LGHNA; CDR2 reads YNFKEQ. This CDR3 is CASSQGTSGGRGTDTQYF. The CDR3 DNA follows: TGTGCCAGCAGCCAAGGGACTAGCGGGGGGCGCGGCACAGATACGCAGTATTTT.

The CDR3 protein is CASSHKLEYTDTQYF. For the CDR3, the DNA is TGTGCCAGCAGCCACAAGTTAGAGTACACAGATACGCAGTATTTT. V is TRBV14 and J is TRBJ2-3; D is unresolved. This CDR3 has 15 amino acids. Trimming left V 3 bases short and J 2 bases short, with 12 bases between. From germline, CDR1 is SGHDN and CDR2 FVKESK.

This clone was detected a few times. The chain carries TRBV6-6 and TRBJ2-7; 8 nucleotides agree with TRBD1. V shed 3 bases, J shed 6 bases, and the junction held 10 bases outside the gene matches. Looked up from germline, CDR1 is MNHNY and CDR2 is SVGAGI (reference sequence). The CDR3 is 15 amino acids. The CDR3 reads CASSYGTSGTGEQYF. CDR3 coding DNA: TGTGCCAGCAGTTATGGGACTTCTGGGACAGGCGAGCAGTACTTC.

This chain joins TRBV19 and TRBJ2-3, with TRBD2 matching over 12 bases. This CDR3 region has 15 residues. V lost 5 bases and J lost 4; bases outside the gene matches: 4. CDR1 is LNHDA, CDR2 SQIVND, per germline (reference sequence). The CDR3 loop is CASSPTSGSSDTQYF. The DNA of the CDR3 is TGTGCCAGTAGTCCGACTAGCGGGAGCTCAGATACGCAGTATTTT.

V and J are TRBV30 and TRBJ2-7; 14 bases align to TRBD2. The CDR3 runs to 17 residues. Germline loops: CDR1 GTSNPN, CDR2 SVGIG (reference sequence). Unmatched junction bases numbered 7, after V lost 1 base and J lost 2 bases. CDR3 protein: CAWSGLAGGHFAYEQYF. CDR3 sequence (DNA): TGTGCCTGGAGTGGACTAGCGGGGGGGCACTTTGCCTACGAGCAGTACTTC.

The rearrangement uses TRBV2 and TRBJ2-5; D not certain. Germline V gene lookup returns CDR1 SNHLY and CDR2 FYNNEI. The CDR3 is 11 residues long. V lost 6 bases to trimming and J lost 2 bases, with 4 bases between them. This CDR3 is CASRLQETQYF. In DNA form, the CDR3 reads TGTGCCAGCAGGCTACAAGAGACCCAGTACTTC.

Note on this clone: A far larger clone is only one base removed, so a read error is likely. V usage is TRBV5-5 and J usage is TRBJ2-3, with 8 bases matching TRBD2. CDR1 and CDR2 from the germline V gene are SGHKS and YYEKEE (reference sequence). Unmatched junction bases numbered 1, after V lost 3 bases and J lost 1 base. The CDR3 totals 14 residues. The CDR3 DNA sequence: TGTGCCAGCAGCTCGACTAGCGGCACAGATACGCAGTATTTT. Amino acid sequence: CASSSTSGTDTQYF.

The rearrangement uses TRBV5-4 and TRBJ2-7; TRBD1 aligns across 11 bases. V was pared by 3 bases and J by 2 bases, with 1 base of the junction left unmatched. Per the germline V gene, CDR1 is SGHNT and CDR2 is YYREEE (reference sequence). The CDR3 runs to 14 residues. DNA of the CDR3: TGTGCCAGCAGCTGGGACAGGGGGGCCTACGAGCAGTACTTC. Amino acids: CASSWDRGAYEQYF.

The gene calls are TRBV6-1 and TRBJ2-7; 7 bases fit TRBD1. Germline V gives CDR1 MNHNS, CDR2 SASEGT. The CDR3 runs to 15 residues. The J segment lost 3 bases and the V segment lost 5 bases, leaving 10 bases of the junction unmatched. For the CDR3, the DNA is TGTGCCAGCAGTCCTCAGGGGGTGGCAGGCTACGAGCAGTACTTC. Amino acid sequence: CASSPQGVAGYEQYF.

CDR3 DNA sequence: TGCGCCAGCAGCTGGATAGGGAGCAATCAGCCCCAGCATTTT. This encodes CASSWIGSNQPQHF. The chain recombines TRBV10-2 with TRBJ1-5; D unresolved. Germline V gene lookup returns CDR1 WSHSY and CDR2 SAAADI. V lost 6 bases, J lost 1 base, and 10 bases lay in between. This CDR3 spans 14 amino acids.

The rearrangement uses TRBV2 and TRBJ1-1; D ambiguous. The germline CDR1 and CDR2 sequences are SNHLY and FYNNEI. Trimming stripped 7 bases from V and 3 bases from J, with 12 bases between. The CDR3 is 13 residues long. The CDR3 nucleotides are TGTGCCAGCAAAATTTCCTTTTACACTGAAGCTTTCTTT. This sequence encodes CASKISFYTEAFF.

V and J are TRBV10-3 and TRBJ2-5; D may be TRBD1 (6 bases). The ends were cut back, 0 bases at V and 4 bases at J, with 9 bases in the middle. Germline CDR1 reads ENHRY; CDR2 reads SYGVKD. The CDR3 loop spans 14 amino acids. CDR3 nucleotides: TGTGCCATCAGTGAGTCTGCAGGGGCAGAGACCCAGTACTTC. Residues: CAISESAGAETQYF.

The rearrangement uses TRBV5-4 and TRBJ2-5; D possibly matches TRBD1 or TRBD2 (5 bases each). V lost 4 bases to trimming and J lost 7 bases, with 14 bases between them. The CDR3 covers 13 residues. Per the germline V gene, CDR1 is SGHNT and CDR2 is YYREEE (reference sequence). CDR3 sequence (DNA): TGTGCCAGCAGCCCCGACCCGGGGCGGACCCAGTACTTC. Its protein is CASSPDPGRTQYF.